These T cell receptor beta chains were read from a single sample in a study of blood T cell repertoires in COVID-19. Data came from immunoSEQ multiplex PCR; TCRdb stores just in-frame clones and leaves some out. The data show 65,000 to 80,000 clones, with about nine tenths seen just once and roughly a tenth held by the top ten. The sequencing input was peripheral blood. The receptors derive from a human donor in a cohort sampled during active COVID-19. CDR3s include the opening cysteine and the closing phenylalanine or tryptophan. A D gene is named only where the DNA matches it firmly. Rows give clone size only sometimes, using once, few, many, or a class for an expanded clone.

d_call	v_call	clone_size	j_call	cdr3_aa	cdr3_nt
TRBD1	TRBV19	NA	TRBJ2-5	CASSTRTGGETQYF	TGTGCCAGTAGTACCCGAACAGGGGGAGAGACCCAGTACTTC
NA	TRBV30	NA	TRBJ2-3	CAWSRGTSDTQYF	TGTGCCTGGAGCCGGGGGACCTCAGATACGCAGTATTTT
NA	TRBV20-1	NA	TRBJ1-5	CSASPGNGQPQHF	TGCAGTGCTAGTCCAGGGAATGGGCAGCCCCAGCATTTT
NA	TRBV12-3/TRBV12-4	NA	TRBJ1-3	CASSFGGGNTIYF	TGTGCCAGCAGTTTTGGCGGAGGAAACACCATATATTTT
TRBD2	TRBV7-9	NA	TRBJ2-5	CASSDRLALQETQYF	TGTGCCAGCAGCGATCGACTAGCGCTACAAGAGACCCAGTACTTC
TRBD1	TRBV11-2	once	TRBJ2-7	CASSLQKTGAYEQYF	TGTGCCAGCAGCTTGCAGAAGACAGGGGCGTACGAGCAGTACTTC
NA	TRBV7-8	NA	TRBJ1-3	CASSKSGYSGNTIYF	TGTGCCAGCAGCAAATCAGGCTACTCTGGAAACACCATATATTTT
NA	TRBV11-2	NA	TRBJ2-3	CASSFFGRVADTQYF	TGTGCCAGCAGCTTCTTTGGCAGGGTCGCAGATACGCAGTATTTT
TRBD1	TRBV28	once	TRBJ1-2	CATRDRVFGYTF	TGTGCCACCCGGGACAGGGTGTTTGGCTACACCTTC
NA	TRBV24-1	NA	TRBJ2-1	CATSDPTSFNEQFF	TGTGCCACCAGTGACCCGACTAGTTTCAATGAGCAGTTCTTC
TRBD2	TRBV6-5	NA	TRBJ2-1	CASSYGTSGPYNEQFF	TGTGCCAGCAGTTATGGGACTAGCGGGCCTTACAATGAGCAGTTCTTC
NA	TRBV20-1	NA	TRBJ1-2	CSARDGAGYTF	TGCAGTGCTAGAGATGGGGCTGGCTACACCTTC
TRBD1	TRBV7-2	NA	TRBJ1-2	CASSSDAGGFYGYTF	TGTGCCAGCAGCTCCGACGCAGGGGGATTTTATGGCTACACCTTC
NA	TRBV29-1	NA	TRBJ1-4	CTAQGEGSNEKLFF	TGCACCGCACAGGGAGAGGGAAGTAATGAAAAACTGTTTTTT
NA	TRBV19	NA	TRBJ2-7	CASSIAARGSYEQYF	TGTGCCAGTAGTATAGCTGCCCGGGGATCTTACGAGCAGTACTTC
TRBD1	TRBV20-1	NA	TRBJ1-1	CSASRTGAMNTEAFF	TGCAGTGCTAGTAGGACAGGGGCGATGAACACTGAAGCTTTCTTT
TRBD2	TRBV5-5	few	TRBJ2-5	CASSLRRLAGEETQYF	TGTGCCAGCAGTCTCCGCCGGCTAGCGGGAGAAGAGACCCAGTACTTC
NA	TRBV29-1	NA	TRBJ2-1	CSVEGAGWHEQFF	TGCAGCGTTGAAGGGGCAGGGTGGCATGAGCAGTTCTTC
TRBD2	TRBV2	NA	TRBJ2-5	CASIASGSTFGETQYF	TGTGCCAGCATCGCTAGCGGGAGTACTTTTGGAGAGACCCAGTACTTC
TRBD1	TRBV29-1	NA	TRBJ2-3	CSVEGGSQGSTDTQYF	TGCAGCGTTGAAGGGGGGTCACAGGGGAGCACAGATACGCAGTATTTT
TRBD2	TRBV14	NA	TRBJ2-1	CASSQVTSGRGPGEQFF	TGTGCCAGCAGCCAAGTAACTAGCGGGAGGGGGCCAGGTGAGCAGTTCTTC
NA	TRBV6-2/TRBV6-3	NA	TRBJ2-5	CASSKGIGSQETQYF	TGTGCCAGCAGTAAGGGGATTGGCAGTCAAGAGACCCAGTACTTC
NA	TRBV3-1/TRBV3-2	NA	TRBJ2-2	CASSSWTAEELFF	TGTGCCAGCAGCTCCTGGACAGCAGAGGAGCTGTTTTTT
NA	TRBV27	NA	TRBJ2-7	CASSSGRGNFVSYEQYF	TGTGCCAGCAGTTCTGGCAGGGGTAATTTTGTCTCCTACGAGCAGTACTTC
NA	TRBV10-3	NA	TRBJ1-4	CAISEGVIGEKLFF	TGTGCCATCAGTGAAGGGGTTATCGGTGAAAAACTGTTTTTT
NA	TRBV7-2	NA	TRBJ2-1	CASSLAGQGFNEQFF	TGTGCCAGCAGCCTAGCGGGACAGGGATTCAATGAGCAGTTCTTC
NA	TRBV19	NA	TRBJ1-2	CASSVAAGASGYGYTF	TGTGCCAGTAGTGTCGCGGCGGGAGCTTCGGGGTATGGCTACACCTTC
TRBD2	TRBV18	NA	TRBJ2-2	CASSSARGARELFF	TGTGCCAGCTCATCAGCGCGGGGGGCCAGGGAGCTGTTTTTT
TRBD2	TRBV27	NA	TRBJ2-3	CASSFIPLAGPDTQYF	TGTGCCAGCAGTTTTATCCCTCTAGCGGGACCAGATACGCAGTATTTT
TRBD1	TRBV4-3	NA	TRBJ2-6	CASSQTGVGANVLTF	TGCGCCAGCAGCCAGACAGGGGTCGGGGCCAACGTCCTGACTTTC
TRBD1	TRBV7-9	NA	TRBJ2-7	CASSLIGGSYEQYF	TGTGCCAGCAGCTTAATAGGGGGCAGCTACGAGCAGTACTTC
TRBD2	TRBV4-1	NA	TRBJ2-1	CASSVRLAGEVYNEQFF	TGCGCCAGCAGCGTAAGACTAGCGGGAGAAGTATACAATGAGCAGTTCTTC
NA	TRBV6-2/TRBV6-3	NA	TRBJ2-5	CASSWGGRVETQYF	TGTGCCAGCAGCTGGGGGGGCAGGGTGGAGACCCAGTACTTC
TRBD1	TRBV7-9	NA	TRBJ2-5	CASSKRTGGEETQYF	TGTGCCAGCAGCAAAAGGACAGGGGGCGAAGAGACCCAGTACTTC
NA	TRBV28	NA	TRBJ2-7	CASSRQDNPYEQYF	TGTGCCAGCAGTCGACAGGACAATCCCTACGAGCAGTACTTC
NA	TRBV3-1/TRBV3-2	NA	TRBJ2-2	CASSLSAGNTGELFF	TGTGCCAGCAGTTTATCCGCAGGTAACACCGGGGAGCTGTTTTTT
NA	TRBV27	NA	TRBJ2-5	CASSSTSGAETQYF	TGTGCCAGCAGTTCGACTAGTGGGGCCGAGACCCAGTACTTC
TRBD2	TRBV7-8	NA	TRBJ2-3	CASSLTSSGGPSSTDTQYF	TGTGCCAGCAGCTTAACGTCTAGCGGGGGGCCCTCTAGCACAGATACGCAGTATTTT
NA	TRBV7-6	few	TRBJ2-7	CASSFGEPYEQYF	TGTGCCAGCAGCTTTGGAGAACCCTACGAGCAGTACTTC
NA	TRBV9	NA	TRBJ2-2	CASSYPTERNTGELFF	TGTGCCAGCAGCTACCCGACTGAACGTAACACCGGGGAGCTGTTTTTT
TRBD2	TRBV2	NA	TRBJ2-1	CASSVPGGRNEQFF	TGTGCCAGCAGTGTACCGGGAGGACGGAATGAGCAGTTCTTC
TRBD2	TRBV7-2	NA	TRBJ2-5	CASSSAGAETQYF	TGTGCCAGCAGCTCGGCGGGAGCAGAGACCCAGTACTTC
TRBD2	TRBV10-3	NA	TRBJ2-1	CAISGLAGGSYNEQFF	TGTGCCATCAGTGGGCTAGCGGGAGGCTCCTACAATGAGCAGTTCTTC
TRBD1	TRBV9	NA	TRBJ2-5	CASSDEGAEETQYF	TGTGCCAGCAGCGACGAGGGGGCAGAGGAGACCCAGTACTTC
NA	TRBV11-2	NA	TRBJ2-7	CASSLGRVNEQYF	TGTGCCAGCAGCTTAGGCAGGGTAAACGAGCAGTACTTC
NA	TRBV7-8	once	TRBJ1-5	CASSLSRGAGQPQHF	TGTGCCAGCAGCCTTTCTCGGGGGGCCGGTCAGCCCCAGCATTTT
NA	TRBV27	NA	TRBJ2-7	CASGFSYEQYF	TGTGCCAGCGGTTTTAGTTACGAGCAGTACTTC
NA	TRBV7-2	few	TRBJ2-1	CASSLGAGTEQFF	TGTGCCAGCAGCTTAGGGGCGGGAACTGAGCAGTTCTTC
NA	TRBV7-9	NA	TRBJ1-3	CASSLAVGGAGNTIYF	TGTGCCAGCAGCTTAGCAGTAGGGGGGGCTGGAAACACCATATATTTT
TRBD2	TRBV4-3	NA	TRBJ2-3	CASSQGELAGGDTQYF	TGCGCCAGCAGCCAAGGGGAACTAGCGGGAGGGGATACGCAGTATTTT